This T cell receptor (beta chain) is drawn from a study of PD-1 blockade in classical Hodgkin lymphoma. Overall study results and limits: Newly diagnosed patients reportedly had lower baseline TCR diversity than healthy donors. CD4+ TCR diversity rose significantly by C4D1, and CD8+ TCR diversity did not. Some patients began nivolumab under 1 year after ASCT. These patients were excluded from later analyses. Diversity similar to that of newly diagnosed patients was seen at baseline in complete responders.

This clone was counted between two and nine times. The antigen remains undetermined. This table comes from immunoSEQ multiplex PCR, and its TCRdb copy is limited to in-frame clones, with some not included. The repertoire holds some 25,000 clones, around 80% seen once, with around a tenth in the top ten. All patients relapsed after autologous stem cell transplantation, and brentuximab vedotin exposure varied. The starting material was peripheral blood mononuclear cells (PBMCs), obtained before the second cycle of nivolumab. The source is a human donor with classical Hodgkin lymphoma.

CDR3 amino acids: CASTDRRSYEQYF. The CDR3 DNA is TGCGCCAGCACAGACCGAAGATCCTACGAGCAGTACTTC. The V call is TRBV5-1, the J call TRBJ2-7; D gene unclear. The CDR3 totals 13 residues. The germline CDR1 and CDR2 sequences are SGHRS and YFSETQ. V shed 6 bases and J shed 1 base, with 11 bases lying between them.